A selection of T cell receptor beta chains follows, all from one sample in a study of immune heterogeneity within non-small cell lung tumors. TCRdb reprocessed the multiplex PCR reads via MiXCR and lists one record per CDR3 protein. The sample lists 30,000 to 40,000 distinct CDR3 sequences; around 28% were seen once. The material sequenced was lung tumor tissue. All receptors derive from a middle-aged man with non-small cell lung cancer. The CDR3 runs from the conserved cysteine through the conserved F or W.

CDR3aa: CASLFRWNTEAFF; j_gene: TRBJ1-1; v_gene: TRBV6-1
CDR3aa: CASSLGWELAGVGETQYF; j_gene: TRBJ2-5; v_gene: TRBV7-2
CDR3aa: CASNRNSYNEQFF; j_gene: TRBJ2-1; v_gene: TRBV6-1
CDR3aa: CASSRQISGANVLTF; j_gene: TRBJ2-6; v_gene: TRBV5-1
CDR3aa: CASGLGPIPFF; j_gene: TRBJ2-1; v_gene: TRBV12-5
CDR3aa: CASSPPGRSGNTIYF; j_gene: TRBJ1-3; v_gene: TRBV18
CDR3aa: CSAWREAGIKTDTQYF; j_gene: TRBJ2-3; v_gene: TRBV20-1
CDR3aa: CASSKRQAVGYTF; j_gene: TRBJ1-2; v_gene: TRBV5-6
CDR3aa: CASSTTGGNYEQYF; j_gene: TRBJ2-7; v_gene: TRBV5-1
CDR3aa: CASRAGQGPWEQYF; j_gene: TRBJ2-7; v_gene: TRBV6-1
CDR3aa: CASSTSGNTIYF; j_gene: TRBJ1-3; v_gene: TRBV12-3/TRBV12-4
CDR3aa: CASSVAGQGVHEQYF; j_gene: TRBJ2-7; v_gene: TRBV9
CDR3aa: CATSEQDSGYTF; j_gene: TRBJ1-2; v_gene: TRBV24-1
CDR3aa: CASSFSGTGSNYGYTF; j_gene: TRBJ1-2; v_gene: TRBV7-8
CDR3aa: CASSVGEGGPRGDTQYF; j_gene: TRBJ2-3; v_gene: TRBV9
CDR3aa: CAISQTGKGIQETQYF; j_gene: TRBJ2-5; v_gene: TRBV10-3
CDR3aa: CATDRGHNQPQHF; j_gene: TRBJ1-5; v_gene: TRBV10-3
CDR3aa: CASSIVSGETQYF; j_gene: TRBJ2-5; v_gene: TRBV19
CDR3aa: CASSPRTGVSTEAFF; j_gene: TRBJ1-1; v_gene: TRBV9
CDR3aa: CSASDRVGNIQYF; j_gene: TRBJ2-4; v_gene: TRBV20-1
CDR3aa: CASSLVGVQETQYF; j_gene: TRBJ2-5; v_gene: TRBV11-3
CDR3aa: CATSDVGAASTDTQYF; j_gene: TRBJ2-3; v_gene: TRBV24-1
CDR3aa: CASSIGRGRRQPQHF; j_gene: TRBJ1-5; v_gene: TRBV19
CDR3aa: CASSQSLAGGVNEQFF; j_gene: TRBJ2-1; v_gene: TRBV4-1
CDR3aa: CASSPPEGRGIEAFF; j_gene: TRBJ1-1; v_gene: TRBV6-1
CDR3aa: CASSPAGTTDTQYF; j_gene: TRBJ2-3; v_gene: TRBV12-3/TRBV12-4
CDR3aa: CASSEAPGNSNQPQHF; j_gene: TRBJ1-5; v_gene: TRBV10-2
CDR3aa: CASSFNPDGEKLFF; j_gene: TRBJ1-4; v_gene: TRBV5-1
CDR3aa: CASSLRDGSNTEAFF; j_gene: TRBJ1-1; v_gene: TRBV5-1
CDR3aa: CASSGEGTGNQPQHF; j_gene: TRBJ1-5; v_gene: TRBV9
CDR3aa: CASSRRAPGLAGTGELFF; j_gene: TRBJ2-2; v_gene: TRBV7-9
CDR3aa: CASSLGVSARTDEKLFF; j_gene: TRBJ1-4; v_gene: TRBV12-3/TRBV12-4
CDR3aa: CASSYAINIRNQPQHF; j_gene: TRBJ1-5; v_gene: TRBV6-2/TRBV6-3